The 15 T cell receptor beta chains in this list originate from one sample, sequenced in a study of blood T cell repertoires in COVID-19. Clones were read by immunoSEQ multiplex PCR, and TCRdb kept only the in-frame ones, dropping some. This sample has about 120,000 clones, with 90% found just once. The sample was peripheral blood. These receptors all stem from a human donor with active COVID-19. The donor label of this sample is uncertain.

The CDR3 sequence is CASSAHLDRGLYGYTF. The DNA for the CDR3 is TGTGCCAGCAGCGCGCACCTGGACAGGGGACTCTATGGCTACACCTTC. V gene TRBV14 combines with J gene TRBJ1-2; the match to TRBD1 covers 9 bases. CDR3 length: 16 amino acids. Per germline, CDR1 SGHDN and CDR2 FVKESK. After removal of 5 bases from V and 4 bases from J, the junction contained 11 bases not matched to a gene.

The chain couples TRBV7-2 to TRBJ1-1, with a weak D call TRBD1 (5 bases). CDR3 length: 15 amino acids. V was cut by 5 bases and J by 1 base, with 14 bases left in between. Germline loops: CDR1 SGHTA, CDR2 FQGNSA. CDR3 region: CASSPPGGGNTEAFF. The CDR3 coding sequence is TGTGCCAGCAGCCCCCCTGGGGGAGGGAACACTGAAGCTTTCTTT. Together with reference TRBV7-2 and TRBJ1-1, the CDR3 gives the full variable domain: GAGVSQSPSNKVTEKGKDVELRCDPISGHTALYWYRQSLGQGLEFLIYFQGNSAPDKSGLPSDRFSAERTGGSVSTLTIQRTQQEDSAVYLCASSPPGGGNTEAFFGQGTRLTVV.

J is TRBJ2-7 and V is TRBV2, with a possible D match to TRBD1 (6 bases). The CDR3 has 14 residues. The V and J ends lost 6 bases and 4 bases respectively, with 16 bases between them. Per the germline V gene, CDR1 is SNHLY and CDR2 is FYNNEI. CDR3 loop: CASRLTGGKYEQYF. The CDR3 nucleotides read TGTGCCAGCAGACTGACTGGGGGCAAATACGAGCAGTACTTC. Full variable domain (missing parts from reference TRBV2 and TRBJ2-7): EPEVTQTPSHQVTQMGQEVILRCVPISNHLYFYWYRQILGQKVEFLVSFYNNEISEKSEIFDDQFSVERPDGSNFTLKIRSTKLEDSAMYFCASRLTGGKYEQYFGPGTRLTVT.

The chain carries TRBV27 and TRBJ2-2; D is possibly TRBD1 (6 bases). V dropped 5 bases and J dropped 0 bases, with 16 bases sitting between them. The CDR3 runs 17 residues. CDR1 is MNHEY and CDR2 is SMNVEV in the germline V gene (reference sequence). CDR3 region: CASSPPGHLTNTGELFF. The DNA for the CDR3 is TGTGCCAGCAGTCCCCCGGGACACCTTACGAACACCGGGGAGCTGTTTTTT.

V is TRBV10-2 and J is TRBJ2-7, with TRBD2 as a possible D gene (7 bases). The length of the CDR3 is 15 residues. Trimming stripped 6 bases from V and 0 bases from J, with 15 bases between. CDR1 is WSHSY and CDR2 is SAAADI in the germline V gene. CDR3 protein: CASSAGRGYSYEQYF. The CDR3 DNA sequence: TGCGCCAGCAGCGCAGGGAGGGGGTACTCCTACGAGCAGTACTTC.

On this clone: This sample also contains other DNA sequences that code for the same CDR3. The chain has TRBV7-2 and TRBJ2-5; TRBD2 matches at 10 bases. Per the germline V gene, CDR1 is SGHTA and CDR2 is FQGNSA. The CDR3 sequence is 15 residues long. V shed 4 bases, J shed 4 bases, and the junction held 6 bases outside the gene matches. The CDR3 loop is CASSSQRGGRETQYF. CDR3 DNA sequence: TGTGCCAGCAGCTCTCAGCGGGGGGGCCGAGAGACCCAGTACTTC.

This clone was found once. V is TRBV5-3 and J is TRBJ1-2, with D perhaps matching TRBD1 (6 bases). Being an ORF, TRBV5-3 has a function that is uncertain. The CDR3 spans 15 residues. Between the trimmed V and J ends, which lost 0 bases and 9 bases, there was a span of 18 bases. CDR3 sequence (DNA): TGTGCCAGAAGCTTGGCACCGTGGGGGGGCGTAAGCTACACCTTC. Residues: CARSLAPWGGVSYTF.

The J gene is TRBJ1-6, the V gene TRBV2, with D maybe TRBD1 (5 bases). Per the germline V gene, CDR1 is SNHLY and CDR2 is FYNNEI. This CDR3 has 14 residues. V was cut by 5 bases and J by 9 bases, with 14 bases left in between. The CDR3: CASSLGASGSPLHF. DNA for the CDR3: TGTGCCAGCAGTCTCGGGGCTAGCGGTTCACCCCTCCACTTT. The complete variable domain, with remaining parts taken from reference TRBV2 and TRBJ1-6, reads EPEVTQTPSHQVTQMGQEVILRCVPISNHLYFYWYRQILGQKVEFLVSFYNNEISEKSEIFDDQFSVERPDGSNFTLKIRSTKLEDSAMYFCASSLGASGSPLHFGNGTRLTVT.

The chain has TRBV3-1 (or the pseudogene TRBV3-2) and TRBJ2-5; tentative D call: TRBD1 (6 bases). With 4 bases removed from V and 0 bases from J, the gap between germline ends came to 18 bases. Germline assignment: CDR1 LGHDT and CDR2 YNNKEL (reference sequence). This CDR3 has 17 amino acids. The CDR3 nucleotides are TGTGCCAGCAGCCCCCCTCGTGACAGGTGGTACCAAGAGACCCAGTACTTC. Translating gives CASSPPRDRWYQETQYF.

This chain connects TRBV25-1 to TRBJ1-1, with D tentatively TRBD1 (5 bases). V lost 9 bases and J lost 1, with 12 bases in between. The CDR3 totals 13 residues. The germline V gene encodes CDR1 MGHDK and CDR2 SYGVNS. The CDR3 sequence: CASISQGNTEAFF. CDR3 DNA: TGTGCCAGTATATCCCAGGGGAACACTGAAGCTTTCTTT.

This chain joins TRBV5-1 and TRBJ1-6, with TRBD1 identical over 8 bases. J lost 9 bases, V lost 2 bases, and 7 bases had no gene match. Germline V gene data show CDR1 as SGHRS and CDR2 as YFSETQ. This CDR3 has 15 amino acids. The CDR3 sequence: CASSFLDRGGSPLHF. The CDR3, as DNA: TGCGCCAGCAGCTTCCTCGACAGGGGAGGTTCACCCCTCCACTTT.

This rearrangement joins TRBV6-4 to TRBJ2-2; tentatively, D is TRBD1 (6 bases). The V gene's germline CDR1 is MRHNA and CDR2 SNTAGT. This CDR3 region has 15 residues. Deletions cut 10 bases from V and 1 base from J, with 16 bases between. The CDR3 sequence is CATPCRTENTGELFF. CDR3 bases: TGTGCCACCCCCTGCCGGACAGAGAACACCGGGGAGCTGTTTTTT.

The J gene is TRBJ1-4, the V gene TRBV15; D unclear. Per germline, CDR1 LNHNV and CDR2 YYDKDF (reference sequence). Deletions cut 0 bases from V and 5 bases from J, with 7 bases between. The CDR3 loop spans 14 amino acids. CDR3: CATSRDLGNEKLFF. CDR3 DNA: TGTGCCACCAGCAGAGATCTAGGCAATGAAAAACTGTTTTTT. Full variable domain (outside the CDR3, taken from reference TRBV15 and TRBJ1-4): DAMVIQNPRYQVTQFGKPVTLSCSQTLNHNVMYWYQQKSSQAPKLLFHYYDKDFNNEADTPDNFQSRRPNTSFCFLDIRSPGLGDTAMYLCATSRDLGNEKLFFGSGTQLSVL.

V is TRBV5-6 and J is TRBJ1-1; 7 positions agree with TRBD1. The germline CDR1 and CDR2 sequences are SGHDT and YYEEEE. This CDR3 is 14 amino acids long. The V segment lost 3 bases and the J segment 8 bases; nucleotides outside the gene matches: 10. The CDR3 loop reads CASSYVRQGAEAFF. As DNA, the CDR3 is TGTGCCAGCAGCTACGTGAGACAGGGTGCGGAAGCTTTCTTT.

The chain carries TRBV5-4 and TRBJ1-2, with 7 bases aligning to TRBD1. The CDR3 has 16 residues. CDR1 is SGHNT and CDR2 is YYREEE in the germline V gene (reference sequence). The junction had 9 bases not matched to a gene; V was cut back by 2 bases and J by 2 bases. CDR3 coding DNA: TGTGCCAGCAGCTTAGAACCGGGACAGAACAACTATGGCTACACCTTC. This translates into CASSLEPGQNNYGYTF.